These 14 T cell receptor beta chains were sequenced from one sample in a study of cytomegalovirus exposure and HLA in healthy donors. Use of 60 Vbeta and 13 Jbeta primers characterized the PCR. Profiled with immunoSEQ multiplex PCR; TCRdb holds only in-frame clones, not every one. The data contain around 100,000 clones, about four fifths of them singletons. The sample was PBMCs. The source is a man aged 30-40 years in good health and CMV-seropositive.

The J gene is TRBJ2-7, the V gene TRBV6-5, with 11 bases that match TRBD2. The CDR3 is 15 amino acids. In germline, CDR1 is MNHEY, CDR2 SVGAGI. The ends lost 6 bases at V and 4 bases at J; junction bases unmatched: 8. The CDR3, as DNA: TGTGCCAGCAGCCATCCTAGCGGGGGGCTGTACGAGCAGTACTTC. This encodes CASSHPSGGLYEQYF.

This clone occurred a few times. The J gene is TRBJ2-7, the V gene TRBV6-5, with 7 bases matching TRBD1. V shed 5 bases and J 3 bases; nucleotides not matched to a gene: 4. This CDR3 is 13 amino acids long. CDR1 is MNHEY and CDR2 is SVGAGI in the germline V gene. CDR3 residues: CASSNDRDYEQYF. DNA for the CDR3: TGTGCCAGCAGTAACGACAGGGACTACGAGCAGTACTTC.

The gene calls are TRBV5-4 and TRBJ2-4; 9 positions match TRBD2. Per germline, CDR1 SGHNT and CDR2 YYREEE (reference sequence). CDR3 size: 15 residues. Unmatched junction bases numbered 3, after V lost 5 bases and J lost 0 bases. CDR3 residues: CASRSSGVAKNIQYF. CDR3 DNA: TGTGCCAGCAGATCTAGCGGGGTAGCCAAAAACATTCAGTACTTC.

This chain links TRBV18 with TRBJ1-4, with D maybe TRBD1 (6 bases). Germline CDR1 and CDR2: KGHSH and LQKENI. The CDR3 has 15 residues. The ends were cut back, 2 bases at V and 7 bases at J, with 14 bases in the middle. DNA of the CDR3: TGTGCCAGCTCACCAAATCAACAGGGATCTGAAAAACTGTTTTTT. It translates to CASSPNQQGSEKLFF.

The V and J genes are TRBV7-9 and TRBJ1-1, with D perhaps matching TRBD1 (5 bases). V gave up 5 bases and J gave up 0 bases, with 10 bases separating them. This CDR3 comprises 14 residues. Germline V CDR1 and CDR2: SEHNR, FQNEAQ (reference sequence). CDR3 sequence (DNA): TGTGCCAGCAGCCCCGGACAATTGAACACTGAAGCTTTCTTT. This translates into CASSPGQLNTEAFF.

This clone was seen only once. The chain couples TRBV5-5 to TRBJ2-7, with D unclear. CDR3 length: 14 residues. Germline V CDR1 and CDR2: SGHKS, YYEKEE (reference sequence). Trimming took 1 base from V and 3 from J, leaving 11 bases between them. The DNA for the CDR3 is TGTGCCAGCAGCTTGAACCGAGGCAACTACGAGCAGTACGTC. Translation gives CASSLNRGNYEQYV.

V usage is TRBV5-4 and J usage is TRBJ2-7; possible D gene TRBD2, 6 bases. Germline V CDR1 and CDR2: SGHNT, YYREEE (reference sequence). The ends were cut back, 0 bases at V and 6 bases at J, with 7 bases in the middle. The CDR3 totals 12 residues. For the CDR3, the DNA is TGTGCCAGCAGCTTGGGGAGGGTCGAGCAGTACTTC. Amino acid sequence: CASSLGRVEQYF.

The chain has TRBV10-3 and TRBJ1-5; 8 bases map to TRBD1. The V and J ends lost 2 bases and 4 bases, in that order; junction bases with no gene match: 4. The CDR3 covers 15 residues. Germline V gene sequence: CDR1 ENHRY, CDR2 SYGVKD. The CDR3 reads CAISETGQGNQPQHF. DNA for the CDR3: TGTGCCATCAGTGAGACCGGACAGGGTAATCAGCCCCAGCATTTT.

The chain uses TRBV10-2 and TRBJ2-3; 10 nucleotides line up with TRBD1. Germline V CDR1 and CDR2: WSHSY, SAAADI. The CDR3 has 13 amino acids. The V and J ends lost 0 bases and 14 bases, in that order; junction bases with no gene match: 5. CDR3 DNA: TGCGCCAGCAGTGAGTCTACGGGACAGGGGTGGTATTTT. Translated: CASSESTGQGWYF.

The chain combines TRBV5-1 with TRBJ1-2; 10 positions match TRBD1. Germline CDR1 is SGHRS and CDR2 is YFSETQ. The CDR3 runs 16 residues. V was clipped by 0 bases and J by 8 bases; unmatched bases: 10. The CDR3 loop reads CASSLEGTGALGGYTF. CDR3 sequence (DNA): TGCGCCAGCAGCTTGGAAGGGACAGGGGCGTTAGGGGGCTACACCTTC. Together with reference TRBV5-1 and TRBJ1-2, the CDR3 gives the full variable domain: KAGVTQTPRYLIKTRGQQVTLSCSPISGHRSVSWYQQTPGQGLQFLFEYFSETQRNKGNFPGRFSGRQFSNSRSEMNVSTLELGDSALYLCASSLEGTGALGGYTFGSGTRLTVV.

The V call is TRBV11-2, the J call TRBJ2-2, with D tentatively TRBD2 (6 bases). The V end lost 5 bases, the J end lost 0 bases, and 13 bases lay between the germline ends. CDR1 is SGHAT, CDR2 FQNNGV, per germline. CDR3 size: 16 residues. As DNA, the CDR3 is TGTGCCAGCAGCGGACCGGGACTTCCGAACACCGGGGAGCTGTTTTTT. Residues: CASSGPGLPNTGELFF.

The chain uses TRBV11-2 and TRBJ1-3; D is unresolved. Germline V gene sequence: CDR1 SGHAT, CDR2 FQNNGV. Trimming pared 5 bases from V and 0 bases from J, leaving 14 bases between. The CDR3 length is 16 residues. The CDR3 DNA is TGTGCCAGCAGCACCCCGAGGGAGAGCTCTGGAAACACCATATATTTT. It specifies CASSTPRESSGNTIYF. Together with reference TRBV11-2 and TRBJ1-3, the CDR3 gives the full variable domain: EAGVAQSPRYKIIEKRQSVAFWCNPISGHATLYWYQQILGQGPKLLIQFQNNGVVDDSQLPKDRFSAERLKGVDSTLKIQPAKLEDSAVYLCASSTPRESSGNTIYFGEGSWLTVV.

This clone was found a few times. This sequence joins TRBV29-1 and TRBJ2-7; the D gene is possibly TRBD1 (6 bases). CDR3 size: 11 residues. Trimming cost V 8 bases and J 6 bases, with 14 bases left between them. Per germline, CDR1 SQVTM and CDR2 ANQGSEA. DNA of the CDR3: TGCAGCCCGGATACAGGGCGCGAGCAGTACGTC. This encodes CSPDTGREQYV.

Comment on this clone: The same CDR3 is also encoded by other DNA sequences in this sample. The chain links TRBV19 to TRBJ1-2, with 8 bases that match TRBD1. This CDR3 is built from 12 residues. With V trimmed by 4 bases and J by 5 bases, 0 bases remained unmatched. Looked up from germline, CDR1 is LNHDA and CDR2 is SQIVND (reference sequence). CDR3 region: CASSRQGYGYTF. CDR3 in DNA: TGTGCCAGTAGTAGACAGGGGTATGGCTACACCTTC.